These 4 T cell receptor beta chains originate from one sample sequenced in a study of beta chain features in type 1 diabetes. Since all of the isolated RNA was reverse transcribed, expressed TCRB transcripts were what got sequenced. This table comes from immunoSEQ multiplex PCR, and its TCRdb copy is limited to in-frame clones, with some not included. The sample lists about 620,000 clones, less than 20% occurring once. The material sequenced was naive CD4+ T cells from blood. Every receptor here comes from a man between 18 and 29 years old in good health.

The genes are TRBV9 and TRBJ1-6, with 8 bases that match TRBD1. Trimming cost V 1 base and J 7 bases; bases outside gene matches: 7. The V gene's germline CDR1 is SGDLS and CDR2 YYNGEE. The CDR3 has 16 amino acids. The CDR3 region is CASSVYRQGRNSPLHF. DNA of the CDR3: TGTGCCAGCAGCGTATACAGACAGGGGAGAAATTCACCCCTCCACTTT.

In this sample, this clone turned up a few times. The rearrangement joins TRBV11-2 to TRBJ1-1, with TRBD1 matching over 9 bases. Trimming at V came to 1 base and at J to 5 bases, leaving 8 bases not matched to a gene. This CDR3 comprises 16 residues. The germline gives CDR1 SGHAT, CDR2 FQNNGV. The CDR3 sequence: CASSLGHRGRRTEAFF. The CDR3 DNA is TGTGCCAGCAGCTTAGGCCACAGGGGGCGCCGAACTGAAGCTTTCTTT.

Only a few counts were recorded for this clone. Sequence at one end of the junction differs from germline and may be a read error. This chain joins TRBV7-2 and TRBJ1-2; unclear D gene. CDR3 length: 12 amino acids. The germline V gene has CDR1 SGHTA and CDR2 FQGNSA. CDR3 protein: CASSLALGRQDF. CDR3 nucleotide sequence: TGTGCCAGCAGCTTAGCCCTCGGGAGGCAAGACTTC.

This clone was picked up a small number of times. The chain couples TRBV6-6 to TRBJ1-1, with D unclear. Germline loops: CDR1 MNHNY, CDR2 SVGAGI (reference sequence). The V and J ends lost 0 bases and 3 bases respectively, with 11 bases between them. The CDR3 loop spans 15 amino acids. In nucleotides, the CDR3 is TGTGCCAGCAGTTACTCGACGCGGCTTGACACTGAAGCTTTCTTT. Protein: CASSYSTRLDTEAFF.